This T cell receptor beta chain is from a study of T cell responses to AZD1222 COVID-19 vaccine. Notes on the study in general: Spike-wide coverage was observed for vaccine-associated CD4 TCRs, with dominant responses at 160-218 and 743-854. A reported finding is that nearly half of spike-specific TCRs target unmutated variant regions.

To note about this clone: Its antigen remains unidentified.

Libraries were prepared by immunoSEQ multiplex PCR; TCRdb keeps only in-frame clonotypes and omits some of them. Seen here are 110,000 or so clones, around 88% observed once, and the top ten hold less than 6.5%. The junction had 12 bases not matched to a gene; V was cut back by 6 bases and J by 7 bases. The CDR3 length is 15 residues. CDR1 is SNHLY, CDR2 FYNNEI, per germline. This chain connects TRBV2 to TRBJ1-5; 7 bases map to TRBD1. This receptor was identified in an adult who received the AZD1222 COVID-19 vaccine. The input for sequencing was peripheral blood, taken 28 days after the second AZD1222 dose. Here the CDR3 reads CASRGGQAPGQPQHF. The CDR3 DNA reads TGTGCCAGCAGGGGTGGACAGGCCCCTGGCCAGCCCCAGCATTTT.